This TCR beta chain was profiled in a study of T-cell reconstitution after alpha-beta-depleted transplantation in children (dated by TCRdb to between 2015 and 2016). Broadly, across the study: T-cell immune reconstitution after TCRalphabeta/CD19-depleted allogeneic hematopoietic cell transplantation in children was quantitatively tracked in the study by means of TCR repertoire profiling. The study at large found these results: In some patients, high TCRbeta diversity at day 60 was attributed to recipient T cells and intrathymic progenitors that had survived conditioning. The apparently early alphabetaT-cell count recovery about two months after transplant was reportedly dependent on only several hundred rapidly expanded clones derived from non-depleted graft cells. Over subsequent months, a decline in hyperexpanded clone frequencies was noted, and after one year, T-cell counts and TCRbeta diversity were mostly ascribed to newly produced T cells.

About this clonotype itself: It lacks a known antigen. Base qualities are missing; no much larger clone stands one base away.

Per the publication, the treatment or condition label means: allogeneic hematopoietic cell transplantation with graft depleted of TCRalphabeta T cells and CD19 B cells. TCRalphabeta/CD19-depleted allogeneic hematopoietic cell grafts were given to the transplant recipients, all of whom were children. CDR1 is given as SGHKS and CDR2 as YYEKEE, both from the germline V gene (reference sequence). The cysteine opens and the phenylalanine closes a CDR3 of 15 amino acids. Kept here is only the CDR3 DNA, which spans 45 bases and is read in frame from base 1. The V and J ends are trimmed by 1 base and 0 bases, leaving 8 bases between them. Library preparation employed PCR. Sequencing was performed on an Illumina HiSeq 2500. Molecular barcoding was employed in the preparation of TCR libraries, with unique molecular identifiers being used to normalize TCRbeta repertoire quantification. TCRdb redid the processing of the public reads, applying fastp at Q25 and MiXCR, and retained in-frame beta chains. Each CDR3 protein gets just one entry, which takes the most common genes and DNA from the rows behind it. In all, the sample holds just over 950,000 distinct CDR3 sequences, and about 29% of those were seen once. 28% of the sample belongs to the ten largest clones.

The TCR was taken from a boy in the first two years of life who had a stem cell transplant for SCID, so the T cells may come from the graft donor. The material sequenced was PBMCs, mostly from graft donor cells, taken 360 days after TCRalphabeta/CD19-depleted stem cell transplant. The chain is encoded by TRBV5-5 joined to TRBJ2-1; confidence is insufficient to name the D gene. This receptor carries the CDR3 CASSLSWGSYNEQFF. The DNA sequence reads TGTGCCAGCAGCTTGTCCTGGGGCTCCTACAATGAGCAGTTCTTC.